These 20 T cell receptor beta chains came from one sample sequenced in a study of T cells in localized non-small cell lung cancer. Sequencing was performed with immunoSEQ multiplex PCR; in TCRdb, only in-frame clones are kept and a portion is missing. The sample has around 26,000 clones, 81% seen once; the top ten hold approximately 9.6%. The input for sequencing was peripheral blood, taken before any cancer treatment. Receptors originate from a man aged 40-75 years with stage III squamous cell lung carcinoma.

This sequence joins TRBV29-1 and TRBJ2-1, with D possibly being TRBD2 (5 bases). Germline CDR1 reads SQVTM; CDR2 reads ANQGSEA. CDR3 length equals 12 residues. V was trimmed by 4 bases and J by 6 bases, leaving 10 bases between them. The CDR3 spells CSVGSGINEQFF. In nucleotides, the CDR3 is TGCAGCGTTGGCTCGGGGATCAATGAGCAGTTCTTC.

This clone was found a few times. The rearrangement uses TRBV7-9 and TRBJ2-5; D ambiguous. This CDR3 is built from 15 residues. The V end lost 1 base, the J end lost 5 bases, and 14 bases lay between the germline ends. CDR1 is SEHNR, CDR2 FQNEAQ, per germline (reference sequence). CDR3 residues: CASSLVGSGKETQYF. The DNA for the CDR3 is TGTGCCAGCAGCTTAGTAGGGTCGGGCAAGGAGACCCAGTACTTC.

This clone counts as medium-sized. The chain has TRBV4-2 and TRBJ1-1, with 12 positions matching TRBD1. The germline V gene encodes CDR1 LGHNA and CDR2 YNFKEQ. J was trimmed by 8 bases and V by 1 base; bases with no gene match: 8. CDR3 length equals 16 residues. The CDR3 DNA reads as TGTGCCAGCAGCCAAGCTGGGACAGGGGGCGAGGTAGAAGCTTTCTTT. Its translation is CASSQAGTGGEVEAFF.

V is TRBV29-1 and J is TRBJ2-3, with D tentatively TRBD2 (6 bases). Trimming pared 6 bases from V and 8 bases from J, leaving 21 bases between. Looked up from germline, CDR1 is SQVTM and CDR2 is ANQGSEA. This CDR3 is 14 amino acids long. This chain's CDR3 is CSVSGVGASGTQYF. CDR3 sequence (DNA): TGCAGCGTCTCGGGGGTGGGAGCCTCGGGTACGCAGTATTTT.

The chain has TRBV5-4 and TRBJ1-1; D is undetermined. Trimming pared 1 base from V and 0 bases from J, leaving 7 bases between. Germline V gene data show CDR1 as SGHNT and CDR2 as YYREEE (reference sequence). This CDR3 comprises 14 residues. The CDR3 coding sequence is TGTGCCAGCAGCTTGTACAGCTTGAACACTGAAGCTTTCTTT. Protein product: CASSLYSLNTEAFF.

To note about this clone: No conserved phenylalanine or tryptophan ends this CDR3, so it is likely a read error. The DNA is left out, because the CDR3 cannot be placed on it with certainty; the CDR3 is given as TCRdb lists it. J is TRBJ1-1 and V is TRBV11-3; TRBD1 is the table's D call and was not checked against the DNA. Germline V gene data show CDR1 as SGHNT and CDR2 as YENEEA. The CDR3 comprises 14 residues, both ends counted. CDR3: CASSSDSPGQVYFR.

This chain joins TRBV11-3 and TRBJ1-1; a weak D match, TRBD1 (6 bases). The CDR3 contains 13 residues. CDR1 and CDR2 from the germline V gene are SGHNT and YENEEA. V lost 5 bases and J lost 1, with 8 bases in between. Written as DNA, the CDR3 is TGTGCCAGCAGCCGGGGACAGAACACTGAAGCTTTCTTT. Its protein is CASSRGQNTEAFF.

V gene TRBV9 combines with J gene TRBJ2-7; D might be TRBD1 (6 bases). There are 15 residues in the CDR3. V was trimmed by 0 bases and J by 5 bases, leaving 15 bases between them. The germline V gene encodes CDR1 SGDLS and CDR2 YYNGEE. The DNA for the CDR3 is TGTGCCAGCAGCGTAGATGGGGGCGGGTCGAACGAGCAGTACTTC. It translates to CASSVDGGGSNEQYF. Based on the CDR3 plus reference TRBV9 and TRBJ2-7, the full variable domain is DSGVTQTPKHLITATGQRVTLRCSPRSGDLSVYWYQQSLDQGLQFLIQYYNGEERAKGNILERFSAQQFPDLHSELNLSSLELGDSALYFCASSVDGGGSNEQYFGPGTRLTVT.

The gene calls are TRBV5-1 and TRBJ1-1; no clear D gene. Trimming shortened V by 2 bases and J by 1 base, and 6 bases separated the two germline ends. The CDR3 has 13 residues. Germline-derived CDR1 and CDR2 are SGHRS and YFSETQ. CDR3 amino acids: CASSFAENTEAFF. CDR3 DNA: TGCGCCAGCAGCTTTGCAGAGAACACTGAAGCTTTCTTT.

The rearrangement links TRBV13 to TRBJ2-5, with D perhaps given as TRBD1 or TRBD2 (5 bases each). Germline CDR1 is PRHDT and CDR2 is FYEKMQ (reference sequence). This CDR3 has 13 residues. V was pared by 8 bases and J by 4 bases, with 14 bases between. Here the CDR3 DNA reads TGTGCCAGCGGGGCCGGGGTTAGAGAGACCCAGTACTTC. Translation gives CASGAGVRETQYF.

This chain joins TRBV7-8 and TRBJ2-3; 8 bases agree with TRBD2. Germline CDR1 is SGHVS and CDR2 is FQNEAQ. The trim removed 5 bases at V and 6 bases at J, leaving 10 bases unmatched. The CDR3 has 15 residues. The CDR3 nucleotides read TGTGCCAGCAGCGTTCCGGGAGGGGTGAGCGATACGCAGTATTTT. Translated: CASSVPGGVSDTQYF.

This sequence joins TRBV6-1 and TRBJ2-1; 9 nucleotides line up with TRBD1. J gave up 6 bases and V 6 bases, and 3 bases lay outside the gene matches. CDR3 length: 13 amino acids. Germline V lookup: CDR1 MNHNS, CDR2 SASEGT. The CDR3 region has the DNA TGTGCCAGCAGCGACAGGGGGATCAATGAGCAGTTCTTC. Protein sequence: CASSDRGINEQFF.

The rearrangement uses TRBV7-8 and TRBJ2-7; 14 bases are shared with TRBD2. Germline CDR1 and CDR2: SGHVS and FQNEAQ. V shed 5 bases and J 4 bases; nucleotides not matched to a gene: 13. CDR3 length: 18 residues. DNA for the CDR3: TGTGCCAGCAGCCCGACGGGACTAGCGGGAGTATTAATTTACGAGCAGTACTTC. Protein sequence: CASSPTGLAGVLIYEQYF.

The V call is TRBV4-1, the J call TRBJ2-7; no firm D call. The CDR3 consists of 12 residues. Germline loops: CDR1 MGHRA, CDR2 YSYEKL. Between the trimmed V and J ends, which lost 4 bases and 4 bases, there was a span of 8 bases. CDR3 protein: CASSPTGYEQYF. The CDR3 DNA is TGCGCCAGCAGCCCCACTGGGTACGAGCAGTACTTC.

The chain joins TRBV11-2 to TRBJ2-1, with D possibly being TRBD2 (5 bases). V dropped 2 bases and J dropped 0 bases, with 8 bases sitting between them. This CDR3 contains 15 residues. Germline V gene sequence: CDR1 SGHAT, CDR2 FQNNGV. CDR3 in DNA: TGTGCCAGCAGCTTAACGGGGAGCTCCTACAATGAGCAGTTCTTC. This encodes CASSLTGSSYNEQFF.

The chain recombines TRBV25-1 with TRBJ1-2, with D possibly matching TRBD1 (5 bases). The V gene lost 3 bases and the J gene lost 8 bases, with 13 bases spanning the gap. The CDR3 spans 13 residues. Germline loops: CDR1 MGHDK, CDR2 SYGVNS. CDR3 amino acids: CASSEFVRDGYTF. Here the CDR3 DNA reads TGTGCCAGCAGTGAGTTCGTACGGGACGGCTACACCTTC.

This clone rates as medium-sized. The rearrangement uses TRBV6-1 and TRBJ1-5; TRBD1 aligns across 7 bases. J was trimmed by 5 bases and V by 0 bases; bases with no gene match: 13. Looked up from germline, CDR1 is MNHNS and CDR2 is SASEGT. This CDR3 is built from 18 residues. This chain's CDR3 is CASSEASIAGGHYQPQHF. For the CDR3, the DNA is TGTGCCAGCAGTGAAGCTAGCATTGCAGGGGGGCATTATCAGCCCCAGCATTTT.

The chain recombines TRBV10-3 with TRBJ2-3; perhaps D is TRBD1 or TRBD2 (5 bases each). The V end was cut by 0 bases, the J end by 0 bases, with 16 bases between. The CDR3 extends over 18 amino acids. CDR1 ENHRY and CDR2 SYGVKD come from the germline V gene. The CDR3 sequence is CAISESIRDLESTDTQYF. The CDR3 DNA follows: TGTGCCATCAGTGAGTCGATTAGGGACCTCGAAAGCACAGATACGCAGTATTTT.

The chain recombines TRBV28 with TRBJ1-2, with D tentatively TRBD1 (6 bases). The CDR3 length is 13 residues. Looked up from germline, CDR1 is MDHEN and CDR2 is SYDVKM. V lost 11 bases and J lost 4, with 17 bases in between. The CDR3 protein is CALFEGVGYGYTF. CDR3 bases: TGTGCCCTTTTCGAGGGGGTCGGCTATGGCTACACCTTC.

The gene calls are TRBV6-5 and TRBJ2-5; D remains unclear. Per germline, CDR1 MNHEY and CDR2 SVGAGI. The length of the CDR3 is 13 residues. The germline V and J ends were trimmed by 9 bases and 7 bases, with 18 bases remaining between them. In DNA form, the CDR3 reads TGTGCCAGTCACGACGGCCTCAAGGTGACCCAGTACTTC. Protein product: CASHDGLKVTQYF.